These 5 T cell receptor beta chains were all obtained from the same sample, sequenced in a study of blood T cell repertoires in COVID-19. Produced via immunoSEQ multiplex PCR; TCRdb's table is partial and in-frame only. The sample gives a few hundred thousand clones, 75% to 90% of which show up once; around 20% is in the top ten. What was sequenced was PBMCs or T cells enriched from blood (not recorded which). The receptor set was obtained from a man aged 40-49 years who had recovered from COVID-19.

The chain links TRBV29-1 to TRBJ2-2, with D possibly being TRBD1 (5 bases). Germline V gene data show CDR1 as SQVTM and CDR2 as ANQGSEA. The length of the CDR3 is 13 residues. V shed 3 bases and J shed 1 base, with 6 bases lying between them. CDR3 DNA sequence: TGCAGCGTTGAGACAGAGAACACCGGGGAGCTGTTTTTT. Protein product: CSVETENTGELFF.

CDR3 DNA: TGCAGCGGGACGACAGAGGGGGCAGGTGAAAAACTGTTTTTT. Translation: CSGTTEGAGEKLFF. The chain employs TRBV29-1 and TRBJ1-4; 7 bases line up with TRBD1. V trimming: 7 bases; J trimming: 7 bases; junction bases outside the gene matches: 12. Germline V lookup: CDR1 SQVTM, CDR2 ANQGSEA. The CDR3 is 14 residues long.

The chain has TRBV19 and TRBJ1-5, with 7 nucleotides matching TRBD1. V shed 4 bases, J shed 2 bases, and the junction held 14 bases outside the gene matches. Germline lookup yields CDR1 LNHDA and CDR2 SQIVND (reference sequence). The CDR3 is 18 residues long. The CDR3 loop is CASSTRGYRGRGNQPQHF. The CDR3 DNA reads as TGTGCCAGTAGTACGAGAGGCTACAGGGGCAGGGGCAATCAGCCCCAGCATTTT.

The chain carries TRBV11-2 and TRBJ2-1; TRBD2 agrees at 9 bases. V dropped 5 bases and J dropped 6; count of bases not matched to a gene: 8. Germline loops: CDR1 SGHAT, CDR2 FQNNGV. There are 15 residues in the CDR3. For the CDR3, the DNA is TGTGCCAGCAGCCGTCCGGGACTAGCCGCCAATGAGCAGTTCTTC. Its translation is CASSRPGLAANEQFF.

This clone was seen repeatedly, ten times or more. This sequence joins TRBV6-4 and TRBJ1-5; 8 bases fit TRBD1. This CDR3 region has 15 residues. CDR1 is MRHNA and CDR2 is SNTAGT in the germline V gene. Trimming took 0 bases from V and 6 from J; bases not matched to a gene: 4. The DNA of the CDR3 is TGTGCCAGCAGTGACTCGGCAGGGGGCTCTCAGCCCCAGCATTTT. Translated, it gives CASSDSAGGSQPQHF.